This T cell receptor beta chain appears in the sequencing data of a study of early T cells in non-severe SARS-CoV-2 infection. About the study: Bulk RNA taken from unsorted whole blood was sequenced, leaving chains unpaired.

This clonotype has only a few counts. Germline assignment: CDR1 SGHRS and CDR2 YFSETQ. The CDR3 loop spans 14 amino acids. Trimming pared 5 bases from V and 0 bases from J, leaving 12 bases between. In the library, individual cDNA molecules carried attached unique molecular identifiers. A single record per CDR3 protein comes from TCRdb applying MiXCR to the 5' RACE reads. Counted here are 75,000 to 100,000 distinct CDR3 sequences, around 15% occurring once; the ten biggest clones make up roughly 6.4%. This chain uses TRBV5-1 with TRBJ2-7; no definite D call. The TCR was taken from an adult who was a healthcare worker with PCR-confirmed SARS-CoV-2 infection or an uninfected control (not recorded which). The sample taken for sequencing was whole blood. The CDR3 sequence: CASSSSGGSYEQYF. The CDR3 bases are TGCGCCAGCAGTTCATCCGGCGGCTCCTACGAGCAGTACTTC. Combining the CDR3 with reference TRBV5-1 and TRBJ2-7 gives the whole variable domain KAGVTQTPRYLIKTRGQQVTLSCSPISGHRSVSWYQQTPGQGLQFLFEYFSETQRNKGNFPGRFSGRQFSNSRSEMNVSTLELGDSALYLCASSSSGGSYEQYFGPGTRLTVT.